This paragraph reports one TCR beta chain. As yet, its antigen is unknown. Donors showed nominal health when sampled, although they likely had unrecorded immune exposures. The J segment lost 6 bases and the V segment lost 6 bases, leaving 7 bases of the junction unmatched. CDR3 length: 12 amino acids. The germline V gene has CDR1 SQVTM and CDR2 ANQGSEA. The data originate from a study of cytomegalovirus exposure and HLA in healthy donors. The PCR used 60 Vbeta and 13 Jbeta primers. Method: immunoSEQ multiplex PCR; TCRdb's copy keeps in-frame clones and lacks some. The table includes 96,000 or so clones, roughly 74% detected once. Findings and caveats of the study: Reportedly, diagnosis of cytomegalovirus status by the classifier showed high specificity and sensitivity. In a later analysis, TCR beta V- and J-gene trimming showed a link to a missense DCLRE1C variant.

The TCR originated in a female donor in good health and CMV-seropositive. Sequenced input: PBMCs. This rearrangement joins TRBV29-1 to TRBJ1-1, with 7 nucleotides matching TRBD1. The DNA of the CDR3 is TGCAGCGTACTTGACAGGGTGGCTGAAGCTTTCTTT. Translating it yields CSVLDRVAEAFF.